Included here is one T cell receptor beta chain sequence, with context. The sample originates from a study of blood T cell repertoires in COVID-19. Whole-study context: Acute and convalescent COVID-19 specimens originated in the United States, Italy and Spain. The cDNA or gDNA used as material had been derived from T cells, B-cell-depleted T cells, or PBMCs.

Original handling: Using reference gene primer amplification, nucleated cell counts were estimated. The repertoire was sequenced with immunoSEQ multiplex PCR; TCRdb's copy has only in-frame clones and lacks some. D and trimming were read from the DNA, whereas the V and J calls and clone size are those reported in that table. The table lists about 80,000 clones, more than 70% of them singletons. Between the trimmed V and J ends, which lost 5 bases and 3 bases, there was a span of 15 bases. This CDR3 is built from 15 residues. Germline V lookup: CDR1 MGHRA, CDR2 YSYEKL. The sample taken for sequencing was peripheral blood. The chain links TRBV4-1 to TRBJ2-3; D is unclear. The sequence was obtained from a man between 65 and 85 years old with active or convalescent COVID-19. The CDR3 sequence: CASSEGGHNTDTQYF. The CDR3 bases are TGCGCCAGCAGCGAAGGCGGTCATAATACAGATACGCAGTATTTT.